The TCR beta chain under discussion was sequenced for a study of blood T cells in healthy people across ages. The wider study: For every two T cells, template switching captured about one barcoded beta molecule. Study conclusions and caveats: Total diversity from one million sequenced T cells was likely underestimated. Per million T cells, TCR beta diversity dropped about linearly as age rose.

This CDR3 has 19 amino acids. V was shortened by 3 bases and J by 0 bases, with 18 bases between the two germline ends. From germline, CDR1 is MDHEN and CDR2 SYDVKM. The second PCR ran about 6 to 12 cycles with a sample-barcoded 5' primer and J-beta primers. Tagging of each cDNA molecule was performed by a template-switch adaptor with 12 random nucleotides. TCRdb recomputed calls from the 5' RACE reads with MiXCR, one row per CDR3 protein. The data contain hundreds of thousands of distinct CDR3 sequences, roughly 50% of them singletons. For this clonotype: The antigen is undetermined.

The rearrangement uses TRBV28 and TRBJ2-6, with D tentatively TRBD1 (6 bases). This TCR was recovered from a woman in her fifties or sixties in good health. Sequencing was carried out using blood. CDR3 DNA: TGTGCCAGCAGTTTCCTGGCAGGGACACACTCCTCTGGGGCCAACGTCCTGACTTTC. It is translated as CASSFLAGTHSSGANVLTF.